The next 28 T cell receptor beta chains were all read from a single sample in a study of STAT5B mutations in CD4+ large granular lymphocyte leukemia. TCRdb's copy holds only in-frame clones and misses some; the assay was immunoSEQ multiplex PCR. The sample yields tens of thousands of clones, about four fifths seen once. The sample comprised CD4+ T cells from blood buffy coats. These receptor sequences come from a human donor in good health.

The gene calls are TRBV6-5 and TRBJ1-5; D not certain. V lost 0 bases and J lost 6, with 12 bases in between. The CDR3 totals 15 residues. Germline CDR1 reads MNHEY; CDR2 reads SVGAGI. The CDR3, as DNA: TGTGCCAGCAGTTACTCGAACCCCGGCGGTCAGCCCCAGCATTTT. It specifies CASSYSNPGGQPQHF.

This clone was seen a single time. The V call is TRBV13, the J call TRBJ2-7; D is unresolved. Germline CDR1 and CDR2: PRHDT and FYEKMQ (reference sequence). The CDR3 runs 14 residues. The ends were cut back, 5 bases at V and 0 bases at J, with 11 bases in the middle. The CDR3 nucleotides read TGTGCCAGCAGCGCTCCGACTGACTCCTACGAGCAGTACTTC. It codes for CASSAPTDSYEQYF.

This chain connects TRBV4-3 to TRBJ1-2; D is perhaps TRBD1 (5 bases). This CDR3 comprises 15 residues. Germline V CDR1 and CDR2: LGHNA, YSLEER. Trimming took off 0 bases at V and 4 bases at J, with 12 bases between the two ends. The DNA of the CDR3 is TGCGCCAGCAGCCAAGATCGGCGGACACCCTATGGCTACACCTTC. This codes for CASSQDRRTPYGYTF.

This chain connects TRBV2 to TRBJ2-1; 8 nucleotides agree with TRBD2. Germline V gene lookup returns CDR1 SNHLY and CDR2 FYNNEI. With V trimmed by 8 bases and J by 5 bases, 11 bases remained unmatched. The CDR3 spans 15 residues. Here the CDR3 DNA reads TGTGCCAGCCCGGGGGGGGAACGGAGGAACAATGAGCAGTTCTTC. Translating it yields CASPGGERRNNEQFF.

The chain recombines TRBV29-1 with TRBJ2-5, with 10 bases lining up with TRBD2. This CDR3 contains 13 residues. Germline CDR1 is SQVTM and CDR2 is ANQGSEA. V lost 4 bases to trimming and J lost 3 bases; unmatched junction nucleotides: 2. The CDR3 DNA follows: TGCAGCGTTGCTACTAGCGGGGAAGAGACCCAGTACTTC. Its translation: CSVATSGEETQYF.

V gene TRBV6-6 combines with J gene TRBJ2-5; 8 nucleotides align to TRBD1. This CDR3 spans 16 amino acids. V lost 0 bases to trimming and J lost 5 bases; unmatched junction nucleotides: 8. The germline CDR1 and CDR2 sequences are MNHNY and SVGAGI (reference sequence). The CDR3 bases are TGTGCCAGCAGTTACTCTAGGCAGGGGGCGCGGGAGACCCAGTACTTC. This codes for CASSYSRQGARETQYF.

This chain joins TRBV6-5 and TRBJ1-1; 7 bases map to TRBD1. Losses at the gene ends were 6 bases for V and 1 base for J; bases not matched to a gene: 5. CDR3 size: 14 residues. Per germline, CDR1 MNHEY and CDR2 SVGAGI. The CDR3 protein is CASSGRTGNTEAFF. In nucleotides, the CDR3 is TGTGCCAGCAGCGGTAGGACAGGGAACACTGAAGCTTTCTTT.

V gene TRBV4-3 combines with J gene TRBJ2-7, with 9 nucleotides matching TRBD2. This CDR3 spans 15 amino acids. Per germline, CDR1 LGHNA and CDR2 YSLEER. Trimming cost V 4 bases and J 6 bases; bases outside gene matches: 10. The CDR3 DNA follows: TGCGCCAGCAGCCGCCTCCGACTAGCGGCGGCCGAGCAGTACTTC. Its translation: CASSRLRLAAAEQYF.

This clone was counted a few times. CDR3 DNA sequence: TGTGCCAGCAGTGAAGTTCCGCGTTCGGGGCAAGCTTTCTTT. Translated, it gives CASSEVPRSGQAFF. The rearrangement links TRBV6-1 to TRBJ1-1; D possibly corresponds to TRBD1 (5 bases). Deletions cut 1 base from V and 9 bases from J, with 15 bases between. Germline V gene data show CDR1 as MNHNS and CDR2 as SASEGT. CDR3 length: 14 residues.

This chain links TRBV10-1 with TRBJ2-1, with 9 bases matching TRBD1. CDR3 length: 12 amino acids. V was pared by 2 bases and J by 14 bases, with 4 bases of the junction left unmatched. CDR1 and CDR2 from the germline V gene are WNHNN and SYGVQD (reference sequence). The CDR3 reads CASSEGQGKEFF. CDR3 in DNA: TGCGCCAGCAGTGAGGGACAGGGGAAGGAGTTCTTC.

The V call is TRBV19, the J call TRBJ1-1; 7 nucleotides agree with TRBD1. Looked up from germline, CDR1 is LNHDA and CDR2 is SQIVND (reference sequence). The CDR3 covers 14 residues. Trimming took 4 bases from V and 1 from J; bases not matched to a gene: 3. For the CDR3, the DNA is TGTGCCAGTAGTAAAGGGACAGCGAACACTGAAGCTTTCTTT. Encoded protein: CASSKGTANTEAFF.

V is TRBV29-1 and J is TRBJ2-1, with D uncertain. CDR3 length: 12 amino acids. V was clipped by 7 bases and J by 1 base, with 8 bases between them. CDR1 and CDR2 from the germline V gene are SQVTM and ANQGSEA. This CDR3 is CSALESYNEQFF. CDR3 in DNA: TGCAGCGCCCTTGAGTCCTACAATGAGCAGTTCTTC.

This clone was detected a few times. CDR3 in DNA: TGTGCCAGTAAGGACAGGACTGGAGCTAATGAAAAACTGTTTTTT. It codes for CASKDRTGANEKLFF. The chain combines TRBV19 with TRBJ1-4, with 7 bases identical to TRBD1. Trimming at V came to 7 bases and at J to 3 bases, leaving 8 bases not matched to a gene. The germline gives CDR1 LNHDA, CDR2 SQIVND (reference sequence). This CDR3 has 15 residues. The variable domain in full, completed from reference TRBV19 and TRBJ1-4, reads DGGITQSPKYLFRKEGQNVTLSCEQNLNHDAMYWYRQDPGQGLRLIYYSQIVNDFQKGDIAEGYSVSREKKESFPLTVTSAQKNPTAFYLCASKDRTGANEKLFFGSGTQLSVL.

J is TRBJ2-3 and V is TRBV19; D gene ambiguous. Trimming took off 7 bases at V and 0 bases at J, with 14 bases between the two ends. This CDR3 has 15 residues. Germline V gene sequence: CDR1 LNHDA, CDR2 SQIVND (reference sequence). CDR3 in amino acids: CASTQDARSTDTQYF. The CDR3 region has the DNA TGTGCCAGTACCCAGGATGCCAGGAGCACAGATACGCAGTATTTT.

This chain joins TRBV28 and TRBJ2-7; D not certain. This CDR3 region has 12 residues. Germline V gene lookup returns CDR1 MDHEN and CDR2 SYDVKM. V was clipped by 1 base and J by 6 bases, with 7 bases between them. For the CDR3, the DNA is TGTGCCAGCAGTTTATCCGAGTTCGAGCAGTACTTC. Translation: CASSLSEFEQYF.

This chain connects TRBV2 to TRBJ2-3; D gene unclear. Germline V gene lookup returns CDR1 SNHLY and CDR2 FYNNEI. V lost 3 bases and J lost 6, with 4 bases in between. The CDR3 is made up of 11 amino acids. CDR3: CASSESDTQYF. CDR3 DNA: TGTGCCAGCAGTGAGTCGGATACGCAGTATTTT.

The gene calls are TRBV28 and TRBJ2-7; the match to TRBD1 covers 9 bases. Looked up from germline, CDR1 is MDHEN and CDR2 is SYDVKM. The CDR3 runs 16 residues. The J segment lost 2 bases and the V segment lost 2 bases, leaving 7 bases of the junction unmatched. This CDR3 is CASSLATGQGPYEQYF. The CDR3 nucleotides are TGTGCCAGCAGTTTAGCGACGGGACAGGGACCCTACGAGCAGTACTTC.

The chain has TRBV4-1 and TRBJ2-1; D possibly matches TRBD1 or TRBD2 (5 bases each). Trimming stripped 4 bases from V and 9 bases from J, with 25 bases between. Germline assignment: CDR1 MGHRA and CDR2 YSYEKL. The CDR3 is 17 amino acids. CDR3 sequence: CASSRHALGTELGEQFF. Written as DNA, the CDR3 is TGCGCCAGCAGCCGACACGCCCTCGGGACCGAGTTGGGTGAGCAGTTCTTC.

The gene calls are TRBV27 and TRBJ1-5; D is unresolved. This CDR3 is built from 12 residues. Germline assignment: CDR1 MNHEY and CDR2 SMNVEV (reference sequence). V was clipped by 8 bases and J by 7 bases, with 12 bases between them. The CDR3 is CASGDMGQPQHF. The CDR3 region has the DNA TGTGCCAGCGGGGATATGGGCCAGCCCCAGCATTTT.

The chain employs TRBV4-3 and TRBJ1-3, with D uncertain. The germline CDR1 and CDR2 sequences are LGHNA and YSLEER. The V gene lost 0 bases and the J gene lost 0 bases, with 21 bases spanning the gap. The CDR3 is 20 residues long. CDR3: CASSQDHPWNERGSGNTIYF. In DNA form, the CDR3 reads TGCGCCAGCAGCCAAGATCATCCGTGGAATGAACGGGGCTCTGGAAACACCATATATTTT.

Comments on this clone: Different DNA sequences within this sample yield the same CDR3. The rearrangement links TRBV6-5 to TRBJ1-2; weak D call: TRBD1 (6 bases). This CDR3 contains 15 residues. CDR1 is MNHEY and CDR2 is SVGAGI in the germline V gene. V was cut by 8 bases and J by 2 bases, with 18 bases left in between. CDR3: CASGGRAVGNYGYTF. The CDR3 bases are TGTGCCAGCGGGGGCCGCGCGGTAGGGAACTATGGCTACACCTTC.

This chain uses TRBV30 with TRBJ2-1; D might be TRBD1 or TRBD2, each matching 6 bases. V lost 6 bases and J lost 2, with 17 bases in between. This CDR3 has 15 amino acids. The V gene's germline CDR1 is GTSNPN and CDR2 SVGIG (reference sequence). The chain's CDR3 is CACPPAGGPYNEQFF. CDR3 coding DNA: TGTGCCTGCCCCCCGGCCGGGGGCCCCTACAATGAGCAGTTCTTC.

The CDR3, as DNA: TGTGCCAGCAGTCCCCAAACAGGGGCGAACACTGAAGCTTTCTTT. It translates to CASSPQTGANTEAFF. The chain uses TRBV28 and TRBJ1-1; 7 bases are shared with TRBD1. CDR3 size: 15 residues. The J segment lost 1 base and the V segment lost 5 bases, leaving 7 bases of the junction unmatched. Per the germline V gene, CDR1 is MDHEN and CDR2 is SYDVKM.

This clone appeared once. This chain connects TRBV4-2 to TRBJ2-5, with 7 positions matching TRBD1. The DNA end favors TRBJ2-7, so the J call may be wrong. The CDR3 is 16 amino acids. CDR1 LGHNA and CDR2 YNFKEQ come from the germline V gene. In nucleotides, the CDR3 is TGTGCCAGCAGCCAAGAAGGGGGCACGGGGACCTACGAGCAGTACTTC. It is translated as CASSQEGGTGTYEQYF.

The genes are TRBV27 and TRBJ1-6, with 9 bases identical to TRBD1. Germline loops: CDR1 MNHEY, CDR2 SMNVEV (reference sequence). The junction had 4 bases not matched to a gene; V was cut back by 7 bases and J by 6 bases. CDR3 size: 14 residues. CDR3: CASMNRGLNSPLHF. In DNA, the CDR3 is TGTGCCAGCATGAACAGGGGGCTTAATTCACCCCTCCACTTT.

This rearrangement joins TRBV7-2 to TRBJ2-3, with 7 bases lining up with TRBD1. Germline V gives CDR1 SGHTA, CDR2 FQGNSA. The trim removed 5 bases at V and 14 bases at J, leaving 10 bases unmatched. The CDR3 contains 12 residues. CDR3 protein: CASSPDRFSLYF. CDR3 DNA: TGTGCCAGCAGCCCGGACAGGTTCTCGTTGTATTTT.

A few counts support this clone. The J gene is TRBJ1-6, the V gene TRBV19; 9 bases line up with TRBD1. V shed 5 bases, J shed 2 bases, and the junction held 4 bases outside the gene matches. Germline-derived CDR1 and CDR2 are LNHDA and SQIVND (reference sequence). CDR3 length: 16 residues. The CDR3 DNA reads as TGTGCCAGTAGTGGTAGACAGGGGGCCTATAATTCACCCCTCCACTTT. This gives the protein CASSGRQGAYNSPLHF.

V and J are TRBV7-9 and TRBJ2-1, with 8 nucleotides matching TRBD2. The CDR3 has 16 amino acids. J lost 8 bases, V lost 1 base, and 10 bases had no gene match. Germline V gene sequence: CDR1 SEHNR, CDR2 FQNEAQ (reference sequence). The CDR3 DNA follows: TGTGCCAGCAGCTTAGACTCTCCGGGACTAGGACATGAGCAGTTCTTC. Translation: CASSLDSPGLGHEQFF.